The T cell receptor (beta chain) described here comes from a study of graft-versus-host responses after intestinal transplantation (dated by TCRdb to about 2021). Background for the entire study: Multivisceral, liver-intestinal, or isolated intestinal transplants were received by the recipients. All recipients received anti-thymocyte globulin induction followed by maintenance tacrolimus and steroids for about three years. After intestinal transplantation, graft-versus-host and host-versus-graft alloreactive T cell clones in the graft, circulation and bone marrow were tracked using bulk TCR-beta CDR3 sequencing. Alloreactive clones were identified by sequencing pre-transplant mixed lymphocyte reaction products and comparing these products with unstimulated pre-transplant donor and recipient T cells. The cohort enrolled about two dozen intestinal transplant recipients including one retransplant, and a few patients lacking pretransplant specimens were excluded. Donor T cell macrochimerism was defined as a peak of at least 4% donor T cells among recipient peripheral blood mononuclear cells. Samples from three later patients were sequenced in-house on an Illumina MiSeq with MiXCR processing rather than by the commercial service. General study outcomes and caveats: The conclusions were limited by the relatively low number and heterogeneity of the intestinal transplant patients. In patients with donor T cell macrochimerism, the allografts had high GvH to HvG T cell clonal ratios. GvH clones turned up in recipient bone marrow, with some appearing earlier in ileal mucosa or blood, a pattern consistent with an intestinal mucosal origin. Early after transplant, peak levels of circulating GvH clones were found to be associated with declines in HvG clones.

For this clone: Its antigen is unknown. No base-level quality is on record; no much larger clone is a single base apart.

CDR1 is given as LNHDA and CDR2 as SQIVND, both from the germline V gene (reference sequence). There are 15 amino acids in the CDR3, from cysteine to phenylalanine inclusive. CDR3 DNA is the only sequence kept; it has 45 bases, read in frame from the first base. At the junction V is shortened by 7 bases and J by 8 bases; bases outside the gene matches: 10. The library was obtained by the immunoSEQ multiplex PCR assay. For most patients, genomic DNA was isolated with the Qiagen DNeasy Blood and Tissue Kit and shipped frozen to Adaptive Biotechnologies for TCR sequencing. Adaptive Biotechnologies carried out high-throughput TCR-beta CDR3 sequencing of genomic DNA for most patients. On the authors' methods: Adaptive's ImmunoSEQ software was the source of the TCR sequencing data for around 20 patients, while three other patients were processed with MiXCR and VDJtools. CD4 versus CD8 sorting errors were corrected by removing sequences found in both subsets at a frequency ratio below 5:1. CDR3 nucleotide sequences shared between donor and recipient were removed because the origin of such sequences could not be assigned. Alloreactive clones required at least 2-fold expansion over unstimulated cells and minimum CFSE-low frequency of 0.002% (template counts) or 0.001% (read counts). Mappable clones were those detected in sequenced pre-transplant spleen, lymph node, or MLR CFSE-low populations of the donor or recipient. Cumulative frequency of alloreactive clones was calculated as a percentage of all sequences weighted by copy number. As stored in TCRdb, this immuneACCESS dataset retains in-frame rearrangements with V and J assigned. A fraction of the clones does not appear; measured against another copy, unresolved V genes explain less than half of the discrepancy, and the remainder lacks a known reason. Clonal size and the V and J genes are those of that table, whereas D and trimming came from the DNA. The sample records more than 65,000 clones, approximately 80% of which are singletons. The ten largest clones represent 0.35% to 0.45% of the sample.

The time point label on this specimen signifies: cells obtained before transplantation from donor or recipient. CD3+CD4+ and CD3+CD8+ populations were FACS-sorted from unstimulated pre-transplant donor and recipient cells taken from spleen or lymph nodes. The source was unstimulated CD4+ T cells sorted from spleen or lymph node cells, collected before transplant. Recombination connected TRBV19 to TRBJ1-4; TRBD1 matches 10 bases in the middle. The clonotype originates from a human donor who was the organ donor for an intestinal transplant. The CDR3 is CASTSLTGGKEKLFF. The sequenced DNA is TGTGCCAGTACCTCCCTGACAGGGGGCAAGGAAAAACTGTTTTTT.